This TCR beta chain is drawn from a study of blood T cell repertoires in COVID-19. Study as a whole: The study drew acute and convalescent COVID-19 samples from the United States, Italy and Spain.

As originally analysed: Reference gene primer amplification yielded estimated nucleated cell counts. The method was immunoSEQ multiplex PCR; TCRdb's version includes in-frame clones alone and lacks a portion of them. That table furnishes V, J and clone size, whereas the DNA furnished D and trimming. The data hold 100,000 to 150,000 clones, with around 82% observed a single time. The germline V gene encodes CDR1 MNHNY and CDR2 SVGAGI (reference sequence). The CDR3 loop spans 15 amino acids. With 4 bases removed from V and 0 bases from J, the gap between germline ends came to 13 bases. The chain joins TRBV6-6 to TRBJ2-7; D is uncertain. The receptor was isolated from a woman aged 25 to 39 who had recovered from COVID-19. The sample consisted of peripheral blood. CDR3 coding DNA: TGTGCCAGCAGTTTCCCGGCCGGGTCCTCCTACGAGCAGTACTTC. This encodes CASSFPAGSSYEQYF.